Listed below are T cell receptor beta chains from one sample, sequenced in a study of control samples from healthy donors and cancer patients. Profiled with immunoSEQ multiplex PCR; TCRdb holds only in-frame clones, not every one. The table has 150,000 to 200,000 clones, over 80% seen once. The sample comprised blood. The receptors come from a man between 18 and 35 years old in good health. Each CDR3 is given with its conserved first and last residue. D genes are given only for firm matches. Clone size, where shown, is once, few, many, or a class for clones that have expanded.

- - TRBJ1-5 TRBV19 CASIARGSNQPQHF TGTGCCAGTATAGCCCGGGGGAGCAATCAGCCCCAGCATTTT
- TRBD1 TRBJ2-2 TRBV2 CASKGQLNTGELFF TGTGCCAGCAAGGGACAGCTCAACACCGGGGAGCTGTTTTTT
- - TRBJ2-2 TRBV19 CASSLGSGELFF TGTGCCAGTAGTTTGGGGAGCGGGGAGCTGTTTTTT
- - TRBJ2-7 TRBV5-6 CASSLPQGRRYF TGTGCCAGCAGCTTGCCTCAGGGCCGCCGGTACTTC
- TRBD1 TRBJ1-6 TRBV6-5 CASSYAGTGDSPLHF TGTGCCAGCAGTTACGCAGGGACAGGTGATTCACCCCTCCACTTT
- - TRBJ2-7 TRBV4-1 CASSLPGGNEQYF TGCGCCAGCAGCCTCCCAGGGGGGAACGAGCAGTACTTC
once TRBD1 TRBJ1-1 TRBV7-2 CASSRQGSNTEAFF TGTGCCAGCAGTCGACAGGGGTCGAACACTGAAGCTTTCTTT
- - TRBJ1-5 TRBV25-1 CASSIFRKGLSNQPQHF TGTGCCAGCAGTATATTCCGGAAGGGATTGAGCAATCAGCCCCAGCATTTT
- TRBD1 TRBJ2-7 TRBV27 CASSLVRTGLGYEQYF TGTGCCAGCAGTTTGGTCAGGACAGGGTTGGGGTACGAGCAGTACTTC
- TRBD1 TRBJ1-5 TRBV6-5 CASSAYQGDNQPQHF TGTGCCAGCAGCGCGTACCAGGGGGACAATCAGCCCCAGCATTTT
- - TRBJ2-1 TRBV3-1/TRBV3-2 CASSLFTSYNEQFF TGTGCCAGCAGCCTCTTCACCTCCTACAATGAGCAGTTCTTC
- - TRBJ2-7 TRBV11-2 CASSLVAGLAYEQYF TGTGCCAGCAGCTTAGTCGCAGGGTTGGCCTACGAGCAGTACTTC
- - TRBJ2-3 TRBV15 CATSRGLSTDTQYF TGTGCCACCAGCAGAGGACTTTCCACAGATACGCAGTATTTT
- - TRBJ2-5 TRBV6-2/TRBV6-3 CASSYSGGGETQYF TGTGCCAGCAGTTACTCTGGGGGTGGAGAGACCCAGTACTTC
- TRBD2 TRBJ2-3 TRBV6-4 CASSDSSGGATDTQYF TGTGCCAGCAGTGACTCTAGCGGGGGGGCCACAGATACGCAGTATTTT
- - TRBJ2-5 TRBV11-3 CASSLERGETQYF TGTGCCAGCAGCTTAGAGAGGGGGGAGACCCAGTACTTC
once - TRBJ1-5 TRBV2 CASSESGNQPQHF TGTGCCAGCAGTGAATCGGGGAATCAGCCCCAGCATTTT
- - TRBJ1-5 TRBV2 CASIQGNNQPQHF TGTGCCAGTATACAGGGTAACAATCAGCCCCAGCATTTT
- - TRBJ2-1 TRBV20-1 CSASRFREFTGIPVGEQFF TGCAGTGCTAGTAGGTTTCGGGAATTCACCGGGATCCCCGTCGGTGAGCAGTTCTTC
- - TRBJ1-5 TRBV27 CASSLFGGQPQHF TGTGCCAGCAGTTTATTTGGGGGTCAGCCCCAGCATTTT
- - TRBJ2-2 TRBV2 CASSEAWTDTGELFF TGTGCCAGCAGTGAAGCATGGACCGACACCGGGGAGCTGTTTTTT
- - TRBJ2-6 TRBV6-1 CASGDTSGANVLTF TGTGCCAGCGGTGACACCTCTGGGGCCAACGTCCTGACTTTC
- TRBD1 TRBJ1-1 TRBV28 CASRKTGTGLTEAFF TGTGCCAGCAGGAAGACCGGGACAGGACTCACTGAAGCTTTCTTT
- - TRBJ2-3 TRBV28 CASSTDTQYF TGTGCCAGCAGTACAGATACGCAGTATTTT
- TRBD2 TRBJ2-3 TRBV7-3 CASSLSPSSGSSTDTQYF TGTGCCAGCAGCTTATCTCCTTCTAGCGGGTCTAGCACAGATACGCAGTATTTT
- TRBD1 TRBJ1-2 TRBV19 CASSLKGGTEDGYTF TGTGCCAGTAGTCTCAAAGGGGGGACAGAGGATGGCTACACCTTC
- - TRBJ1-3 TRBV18 CASSSLTDSGNTIYF TGTGCCAGCTCAAGTCTAACAGACTCTGGAAACACCATATATTTT
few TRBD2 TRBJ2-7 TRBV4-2 CASSPLGTSGGQTYEQYF TGTGCCAGCAGCCCCTTGGGGACTAGCGGGGGCCAAACCTACGAGCAGTACTTC
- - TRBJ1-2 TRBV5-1 CASSLALGEGGYTF TGCGCCAGCAGCTTGGCGTTGGGGGAAGGCGGCTACACCTTC
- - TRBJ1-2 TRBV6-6 CASSKVGYTF TGTGCCAGCAGCAAAGTAGGCTACACCTTC
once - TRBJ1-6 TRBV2 CASGLRYNSPLHF TGTGCCAGCGGCCTCAGGTATAATTCACCCCTCCACTTT
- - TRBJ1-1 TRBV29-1 CSVESVNTEAFF TGCAGCGTTGAGTCGGTGAACACTGAAGCTTTCTTT
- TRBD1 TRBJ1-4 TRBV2 CASSEGTGGGVREKLFF TGTGCCAGCAGTGAAGGGACAGGGGGCGGGGTCAGGGAAAAACTGTTTTTT
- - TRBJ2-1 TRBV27 CASRPYRDNEQFF TGTGCCAGCAGACCTTACAGGGACAATGAGCAGTTCTTC
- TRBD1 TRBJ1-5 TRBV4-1 CASSRLTGGEQPQHF TGCGCCAGCAGCCGACTGACAGGGGGTGAGCAACCCCAGCATTTT
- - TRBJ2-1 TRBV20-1 CSASGSTPYNEQFF TGCAGTGCTAGTGGGTCAACCCCCTACAATGAGCAGTTCTTC
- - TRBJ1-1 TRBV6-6 CASNEQVTEAFF TGTGCCAGCAACGAACAGGTTACTGAAGCTTTCTTT
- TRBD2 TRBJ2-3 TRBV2 CASSGERGGGGTDTQYF TGTGCCAGCAGTGGAGAGCGGGGGGGTGGAGGAACAGATACGCAGTATTTT
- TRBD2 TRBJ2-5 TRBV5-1 CASSAQVGSGGKQETQYF TGCGCCAGCAGCGCCCAGGTCGGTAGCGGGGGGAAGCAAGAGACCCAGTACTTC
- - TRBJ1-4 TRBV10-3 CAISESNAPNEKLFF TGTGCCATCAGTGAGTCAAACGCCCCAAATGAAAAACTGTTTTTT
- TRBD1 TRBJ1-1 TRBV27 CASSFRGSRPEAFF TGTGCCAGCAGTTTCAGGGGGTCACGCCCCGAAGCTTTCTTT
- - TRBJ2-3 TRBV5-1 CASSLLPTSTDTQYF TGCGCCAGCAGCTTGTTACCAACTAGCACAGATACGCAGTATTTT
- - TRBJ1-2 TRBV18 CASSQSSTEANYGYTF TGTGCCAGCTCACAGTCTTCGACGGAAGCTAACTATGGCTACACCTTC
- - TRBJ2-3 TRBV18 CASSPYAQGSTDTQYF TGTGCCAGCTCACCATACGCGCAGGGTAGCACAGATACGCAGTATTTT
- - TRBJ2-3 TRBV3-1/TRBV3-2 CASSQDTTGTQYF TGTGCCAGCAGCCAAGATACCACAGGTACGCAGTATTTT
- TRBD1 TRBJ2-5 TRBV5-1 CASSFSDREQETQYF TGCGCCAGCAGCTTCTCGGACAGGGAGCAAGAGACCCAGTACTTC
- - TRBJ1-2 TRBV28 CASYHSHLGVIYGYTF TGTGCCAGCTATCACAGCCATCTGGGGGTGATATATGGCTACACCTTC
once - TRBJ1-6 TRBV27 CATRELGETSYNSPLHF TGTGCCACGCGGGAGTTGGGTGAGACGTCCTATAATTCACCCCTCCACTTT
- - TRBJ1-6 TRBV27 CASSPRTVGNSPLHF TGTGCCAGCAGTCCTCGGACAGTTGGGAATTCACCCCTCCACTTT
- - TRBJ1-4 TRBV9 CASSVRDGPNEKLFF TGTGCCAGCAGCGTCCGGGACGGCCCTAATGAAAAACTGTTTTTT
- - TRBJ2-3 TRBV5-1 CASSLVRGLSTDTQYF TGCGCCAGCAGCTTGGTGCGGGGACTTAGCACAGATACGCAGTATTTT
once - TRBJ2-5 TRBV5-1 CASSLLTGTQETQYF TGCGCCAGCAGCTTGCTGACAGGCACCCAAGAGACCCAGTACTTC
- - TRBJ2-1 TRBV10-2 CASSLLADEQFF TGCGCCAGCAGCCTCTTAGCCGATGAGCAGTTCTTC
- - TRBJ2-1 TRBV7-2 CASSVFLGVYNEQFF TGTGCCAGCTCGGTTTTCCTGGGGGTCTACAATGAGCAGTTCTTC
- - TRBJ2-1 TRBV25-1 CASSDDGGPYNEQFF TGTGCCAGCAGTGATGACGGGGGGCCATACAATGAGCAGTTCTTC